Given below is one T cell receptor (beta chain) in context. This clone was observed a handful of times. What this receptor recognizes is not known. No much larger clonotype is one base removed from it; base qualities were not supplied. These data come from a study of blood T cell repertoires in COVID-19 (dated by TCRdb to about 2020). About the investigation overall: Samples covering the acute and convalescent phases of COVID-19 were provided by collaborators in the United States, Italy and Spain. The repertoires were released in a freely available public database meant as a resource for research on the immune response to SARS-CoV-2. Where available, HLA class I and class II types were obtained from metadata supplied by the sample provider rather than from assay-based typing. Sample metadata almost always included a de-identified subject ID, COVID-19 status, age in years and sex. The dataset comprised deeply sampled blood TCRbeta repertoires from subjects exposed to, actively infected with, or recovered from COVID-19. The prospective study material was composed of cDNA or gDNA derived from T cells, B-cell-depleted T cells, or PBMCs. The samples were drawn from the first 160 participants of the ongoing ImmuneRACE study and from about 1,200 subjects provided by 6 global collaborators. Broader findings and caveats from the paper: The amount of clinical and demographic metadata varied by source and participant and was provided uncurated.

The germline V gene yields SQVTM for CDR1 and ANQGSEA for CDR2. Here V drops 4 bases and J drops 6 bases, and the junction holds 8 bases not matched to any gene. The CDR3 sequence holds 16 residues, the cysteine and phenylalanine included. Of the read, only the CDR3 DNA is kept; its 48 bases are in frame from base 1. At one collaborating source in Seattle, patients were enrolled during active infection and were followed longitudinally through the course of disease. Collaborating institutions collected whole blood in K2EDTA tubes following their own protocols. For TCRbeta analysis, collaborators shipped samples as frozen whole blood, isolated PBMCs, or DNA extracted from either of those sample types. The immunoSEQ Assay, a bias-controlled multiplex PCR, was used to amplify TCRbeta CDR3 regions from genomic DNA. Under the source paper's analysis protocol: Nucleated cell counts per sample were estimated from amplification of reference gene primers within the assay. To quantify the absolute abundance of each unique TCRbeta CDR3 rearrangement, sequence reads were collapsed and filtered. For each sample, productive Simpson clonality was calculated by taking the square root of Simpson's diversity index across productive rearrangements. TCRdb took this table from immuneACCESS and kept in-frame rearrangements with V and J called. Such tables lack part of the clones; where checked against another copy, unresolved V genes explain under half of the gap, and the rest is unexplained. The DNA was the basis for D and trimming; V, J and clone size are from that table. The sample has 200,000 to 250,000 clones on record, about 81% of them singletons. Roughly 5.5% of the sample comes from the top ten.

This TCR came from a woman in her 70s with COVID-19, enrolled during active disease. The sample consisted of peripheral blood. Recombination joined TRBV29-1 with TRBJ2-1; 14 bases in between match TRBD2. CDR3 loop: CSVALKGTSGSNEQFF. The base sequence is TGCAGCGTTGCCCTTAAAGGGACTAGCGGGAGCAATGAGCAGTTCTTC.